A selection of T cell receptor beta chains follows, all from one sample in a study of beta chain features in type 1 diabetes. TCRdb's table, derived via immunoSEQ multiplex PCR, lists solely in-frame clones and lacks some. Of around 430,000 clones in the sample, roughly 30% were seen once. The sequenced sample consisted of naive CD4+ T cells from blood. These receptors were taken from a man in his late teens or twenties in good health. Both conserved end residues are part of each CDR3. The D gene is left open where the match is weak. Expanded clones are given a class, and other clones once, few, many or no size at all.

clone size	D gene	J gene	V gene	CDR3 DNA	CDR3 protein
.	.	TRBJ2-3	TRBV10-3	TGTGCCATCAGTAAGGACACCTTAAGCACAGATACGCAGTATTTT	CAISKDTLSTDTQYF
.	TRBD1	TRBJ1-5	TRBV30	TGTGCCTGGAGGACCCCAGGGGGCAACTTCAATCAGCCCCAGCATTTT	CAWRTPGGNFNQPQHF
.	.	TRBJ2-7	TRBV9	TGTGCCAGCAGCGTACCGTTTCCCCGAGGCCGAGCGGAATCCTCGTACGAGCAGTACTTC	CASSVPFPRGRAESSYEQYF
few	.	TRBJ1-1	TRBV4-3	TGCGCCAGCAGTCGAGGGGGAGGCGCTGAAGCTTTCTTT	CASSRGGGAEAFF
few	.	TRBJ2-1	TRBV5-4	TGTGCCAGCAGCTTGGGGCCGGTGAGGGAGGATGAGCAGTTCTTC	CASSLGPVREDEQFF
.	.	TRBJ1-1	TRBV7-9	TGTGCCAGCAGTCCGGGCAGGATGAACACTGAAGCTTTCTTT	CASSPGRMNTEAFF
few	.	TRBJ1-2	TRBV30	TGTGCCGGACGGGGGCTGGAATATGGCTACACCTTC	CAGRGLEYGYTF
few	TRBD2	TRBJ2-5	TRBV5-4	TGTGCCAGCAGCCGGGCACGTAGCGGGGAGACCCAGTACTTC	CASSRARSGETQYF
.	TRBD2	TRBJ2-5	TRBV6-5	TGTGCCAGCAGATCGGGACTAGCGGGAGAGACCCAGTACTTC	CASRSGLAGETQYF
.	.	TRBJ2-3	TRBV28	TGTGCCAGCAGTCCACCGTCGTCTAGCACAGATACGCAGTATTTT	CASSPPSSSTDTQYF
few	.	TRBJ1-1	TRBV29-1	TGCAGCGTTGAACACAGGGTCACTGAAGCTTTCTTT	CSVEHRVTEAFF
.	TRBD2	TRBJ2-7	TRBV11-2	TGTGCCAGCAGCTTGAATCGACTAGCGGCCGAGCAGTACTTC	CASSLNRLAAEQYF
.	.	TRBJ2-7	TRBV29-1	TGCAGCGTAGGTTTAGCGTACGAGCAGTACTTC	CSVGLAYEQYF
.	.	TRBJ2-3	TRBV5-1	TGCGCCAGCAGCTTGAGTTTAGATACGCAGTATTTT	CASSLSLDTQYF
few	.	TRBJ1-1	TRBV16	TGTGCCAGCAGCCAACTCTCCGGTTGGACTGAAGCTTTCTTT	CASSQLSGWTEAFF
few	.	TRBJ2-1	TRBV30	TGTGCCTGGAGGTGGGGTTCCTACAATGAGCAGTTCTTC	CAWRWGSYNEQFF
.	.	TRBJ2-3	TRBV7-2	TGTGCCAGCAGCCCAGACACCGCTAGCACAGATACGCAGTATTTT	CASSPDTASTDTQYF
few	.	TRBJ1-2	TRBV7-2	TGTGCCAGCAGCCCGCTATCGGGGGGTAACTATGGCTACACCTTC	CASSPLSGGNYGYTF
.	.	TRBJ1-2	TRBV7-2	TGTGCCAGCAATACGGACAGTACTAACTATGGCTACACCTTC	CASNTDSTNYGYTF
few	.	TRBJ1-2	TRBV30	TGTGCCTGGAGTTCTGGACTTAACTATGGCTACACCTTC	CAWSSGLNYGYTF
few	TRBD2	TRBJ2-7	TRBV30	TGTGCCTGGACGATAGGCGGGAGTACGTCCGAGCAGTACTTC	CAWTIGGSTSEQYF
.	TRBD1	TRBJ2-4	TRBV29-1	TGCAGCGTTGGTCAAGGGACAGGGGGAAGGTTAGCCAAAAACATTCAGTACTTC	CSVGQGTGGRLAKNIQYF
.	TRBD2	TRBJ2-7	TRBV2	TGTGCCAGCAGTGAAACTGGCGGGAGGACCTACGAGCAGTACTTC	CASSETGGRTYEQYF
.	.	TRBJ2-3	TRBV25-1	TGTGCCAGCAGTGAATGGCGGAACGCAGATACGCAGTATTTT	CASSEWRNADTQYF
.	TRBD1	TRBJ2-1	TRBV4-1	TGCGCCAGCAGCCAAGTTTGGGACAGGGGGAATGAGCAGTTCTTC	CASSQVWDRGNEQFF
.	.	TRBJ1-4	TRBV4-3	TGCGCCAGCAGCCGAGGCAGGGACGCAACTAATGAAAAACTGTTTTTT	CASSRGRDATNEKLFF
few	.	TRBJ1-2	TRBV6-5	TGTGCCAGCAGCGGCCGGGGTAACTATGGCTACACCTTC	CASSGRGNYGYTF
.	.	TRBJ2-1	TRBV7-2	TGTGCCAGCAGTATATGGAGTTACCTCAACAATGAGCAGTTCTTC	CASSIWSYLNNEQFF
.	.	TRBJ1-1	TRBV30	TGTGCCTGGAGTCCGCAGTGGAACACTGAAGCTTTCTTT	CAWSPQWNTEAFF
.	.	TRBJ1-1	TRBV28	TGTGCCAGCAGGGCCCGGCGGCAGTCGAACACTGAAGCTTTCTTT	CASRARRQSNTEAFF
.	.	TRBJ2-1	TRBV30	TGTGCCTGGAGTTCGGACCTAGCCTACAATGAGCAGTTCTTC	CAWSSDLAYNEQFF
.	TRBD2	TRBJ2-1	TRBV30	TGTGCCTGGAGTGATAGCGGGAGGGCTTACAATGAGCAGTTCTTC	CAWSDSGRAYNEQFF
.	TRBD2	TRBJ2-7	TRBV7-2	TGTGCCAGCAGCCTAGCGGGAGGGCCCTACGAGCAGTACTTC	CASSLAGGPYEQYF
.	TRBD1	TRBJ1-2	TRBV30	TGTGCCTGGAGTCCCGGGACAGGAGGTGGCTACACCTTC	CAWSPGTGGGYTF
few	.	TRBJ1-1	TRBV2	TGTGCCAGCAGCAGGGGCACCACTGAAGCTTTCTTT	CASSRGTTEAFF
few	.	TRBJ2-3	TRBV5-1	TGCGCCAGCAACTCGGTAGCTGGCACAGATACGCAGTATTTT	CASNSVAGTDTQYF
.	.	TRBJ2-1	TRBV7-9	TGTGCCAGCAGGCCTTACAATGAGCAGTTCTTC	CASRPYNEQFF
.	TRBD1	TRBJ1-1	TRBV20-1	TGCAGTGCTAGAGTACAGGGGTTAGCTTTCTTT	CSARVQGLAFF
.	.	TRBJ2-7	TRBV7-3	TGTGCCAGCAGCTTAAGGTCAGGCCTAGCCTACGAGCAGTACTTC	CASSLRSGLAYEQYF
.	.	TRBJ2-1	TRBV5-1	TGCGCCAGCAGCTTGGACCGACAGTACAATGAGCAGTTCTTC	CASSLDRQYNEQFF
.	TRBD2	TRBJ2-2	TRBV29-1	TGCAGCGTTGCAAGGGAGGGCAGAATAGCGGGAGTGAGCGGGGAGCTGTTTTTT	CSVAREGRIAGVSGELFF